The 25 T cell receptor beta chains below all came from one sample that was sequenced in a study of CD8 T cells in ankylosing spondylitis. TCRdb passed the 5' RACE reads through MiXCR, listing each CDR3 protein once. The data show about 310,000 distinct CDR3 sequences, with roughly 20% seen just once and 3.5% held by the top ten. Sequencing was carried out using blood, either unsorted or a sorted T cell fraction (not recorded which). The receptors were sampled from a female donor with ankylosing spondylitis or in good health (not recorded which).

This clonotype was counted ten times or more. The rearrangement uses TRBV9 and TRBJ2-1, with 7 bases matching TRBD2. Trimming took 0 bases from V and 1 from J; bases not matched to a gene: 4. The CDR3 spans 16 residues. Per germline, CDR1 SGDLS and CDR2 YYNGEE. The CDR3 coding sequence is TGTGCCAGCAGCGTAGATCCTAGCGGATCCTACAATGAGCAGTTCTTC. Its protein product is CASSVDPSGSYNEQFF.

V is TRBV9 and J is TRBJ2-1; D might be TRBD2 (5 bases). The CDR3 covers 16 residues. V was shortened by 0 bases and J by 4 bases, with 14 bases between the two germline ends. Germline lookup yields CDR1 SGDLS and CDR2 YYNGEE. This CDR3 reads CASSVGVGATYNEQFF. CDR3 DNA sequence: TGTGCCAGCAGCGTAGGGGTGGGAGCCACATACAATGAGCAGTTCTTC.

This clonotype was observed a few times. The V and J genes are TRBV2 and TRBJ1-2; TRBD1 aligns across 7 bases. V trimming: 4 bases; J trimming: 4 bases; junction bases outside the gene matches: 0. The CDR3 is made up of 12 amino acids. CDR1 is SNHLY and CDR2 is FYNNEI in the germline V gene. The CDR3 loop reads CASSGDSYGYTF. CDR3 coding DNA: TGTGCCAGCAGTGGGGACAGCTATGGCTACACCTTC.

This clonotype has only a few counts. The chain uses TRBV28 and TRBJ2-7; 10 positions match TRBD2. The V gene end was trimmed by 5 bases and the J gene end by 3 bases; junction bases not matched to a gene: 4. The germline V gene encodes CDR1 MDHEN and CDR2 SYDVKM. The CDR3 contains 14 residues. CDR3 amino acids: CASSRLAGFYEQYF. In DNA form, the CDR3 reads TGTGCCAGCAGTCGACTAGCGGGTTTCTACGAGCAGTACTTC.

This rearrangement joins TRBV6-1 to TRBJ2-5; 7 nucleotides match TRBD1. Germline V lookup: CDR1 MNHNS, CDR2 SASEGT. CDR3 length equals 14 residues. J was trimmed by 2 bases and V by 5 bases; bases with no gene match: 5. The CDR3 sequence: CASSTGTAQETQYF. Here the CDR3 DNA reads TGTGCCAGCAGTACCGGGACAGCGCAAGAGACCCAGTACTTC.

The chain has TRBV20-1 and TRBJ2-2, with D unclear. The CDR3 has 13 residues. Deletions cut 1 base from V and 5 bases from J, with 8 bases between. Per the germline V gene, CDR1 is DFQATT and CDR2 is SNEGSKA (reference sequence). The CDR3 region has the DNA TGCAGTGCTAGAGTCGGTATGACCGGGGAGCTGTTTTTT. It encodes CSARVGMTGELFF.

The rearrangement joins TRBV5-1 to TRBJ2-7; 14 bases agree with TRBD2. V gave up 6 bases and J gave up 3 bases; unmatched junction bases: 5. This CDR3 is 15 amino acids long. From germline, CDR1 is SGHRS and CDR2 YFSETQ. This chain's CDR3 is CASNSGLAGDYEQYF. CDR3 bases: TGCGCCAGCAACTCGGGACTAGCGGGGGACTACGAGCAGTACTTC.

There are a few counts of this clonotype. The chain combines TRBV7-1 with TRBJ1-5, with a weak D call TRBD1 (5 bases). TRBV7-1 is marked as an open reading frame, function uncertain. Trimming shortened V by 6 bases and J by 6 bases, and 18 bases separated the two germline ends. The CDR3 spans 15 residues. The CDR3 nucleotides read TGTGCCAGCAGTCTCGCGGGAGGGGCAGGTCAGCCCCAGCATTTT. It encodes CASSLAGGAGQPQHF.

The gene calls are TRBV7-2 and TRBJ2-7; tentatively, D is TRBD1 or TRBD2 (5 bases each). From germline, CDR1 is SGHTA and CDR2 FQGNSA. The CDR3 totals 15 residues. Trimming stripped 6 bases from V and 5 bases from J, with 20 bases between. The DNA for the CDR3 is TGTGCCAGCAGATCTCCCTGGACTGACAGCCACGAGCAGTACTTC. Protein: CASRSPWTDSHEQYF.

The rearrangement uses TRBV20-1 and TRBJ2-1; maybe TRBD2 (6 bases). The germline gives CDR1 DFQATT, CDR2 SNEGSKA (reference sequence). This CDR3 contains 13 residues. V was trimmed by 0 bases and J by 9 bases, leaving 12 bases between them. Written as DNA, the CDR3 is TGCAGTGCTAGAGATCCCGGGAGCACTGAGCAGTTCTTC. It translates to CSARDPGSTEQFF.

This chain uses TRBV10-3 with TRBJ1-2, with D possibly TRBD1 on 6 matching bases. The germline gives CDR1 ENHRY, CDR2 SYGVKD. V dropped 0 bases and J dropped 5 bases, with 10 bases sitting between them. The CDR3 runs to 14 residues. CDR3 sequence (DNA): TGTGCCATCAGTGAGTCAGGGACAAGTTATGGCTACACCTTC. Translation: CAISESGTSYGYTF.

The rearrangement links TRBV30 to TRBJ2-7; D remains ambiguous. This CDR3 contains 12 residues. The ends were cut back, 4 bases at V and 3 bases at J, with 10 bases in the middle. The germline V gene encodes CDR1 GTSNPN and CDR2 SVGIG (reference sequence). This CDR3 is CAWTRSGYEQYF. CDR3 coding DNA: TGTGCCTGGACACGGTCGGGCTACGAGCAGTACTTC. Full variable domain (outside the CDR3, taken from reference TRBV30 and TRBJ2-7): SQTIHQWPATLVQPVGSPLSLECTVEGTSNPNLYWYRQAAGRGLQLLFYSVGIGQISSEVPQNLSASRPQDRQFILSSKKLLLSDSGFYLCAWTRSGYEQYFGPGTRLTVT.

The chain has TRBV6-5 and TRBJ1-2; unclear D gene. The germline V gene encodes CDR1 MNHEY and CDR2 SVGAGI. The CDR3 consists of 14 residues. Between the trimmed V and J ends, which lost 4 bases and 2 bases, there was a span of 11 bases. This chain's CDR3 is CASSFGEGNYGYTF. The CDR3 DNA follows: TGTGCCAGCAGTTTCGGGGAGGGCAACTATGGCTACACCTTC.

This clonotype has more than one count but fewer than ten. The chain employs TRBV20-1 and TRBJ1-2; D may be TRBD1 (5 bases). The CDR3 has 15 amino acids. Trimming removed 4 bases at V and 2 bases at J, with 17 bases between. Germline lookup yields CDR1 DFQATT and CDR2 SNEGSKA (reference sequence). The CDR3 nucleotides are TGCAGTGCTACGGGCGGGGGACGGCAAAACTATGGCTACACCTTC. Protein: CSATGGGRQNYGYTF.

The chain's CDR3 is CASSRARGQGYIQYF. The CDR3 nucleotides are TGTGCCAGCTCCCGGGCGAGGGGTCAGGGGTACATTCAGTACTTC. V and J are TRBV25-1 and TRBJ2-4, with a possible D match to TRBD1 (6 bases). The germline CDR1 and CDR2 sequences are MGHDK and SYGVNS. The V and J ends lost 8 bases and 8 bases respectively, with 22 bases between them. This CDR3 region has 15 residues.

This clonotype was seen ten or more times. For the CDR3, the DNA is TGTGCCAGCAGCGCCGGAGCAAGGGTGTCGGGGGAGACCCAGTACTTC. Amino acid sequence: CASSAGARVSGETQYF. The rearrangement links TRBV9 to TRBJ2-5, with a tentative D call TRBD2 (5 bases). V was clipped by 3 bases and J by 5 bases, with 20 bases between them. There are 16 residues in the CDR3. Germline V CDR1 and CDR2: SGDLS, YYNGEE.

The rearrangement links TRBV7-8 to TRBJ2-7; 9 nucleotides align to TRBD2. The CDR3 covers 16 residues. The germline V gene has CDR1 SGHVS and CDR2 FQNEAQ. V lost 4 bases and J lost 4; bases outside the gene matches: 11. In DNA, the CDR3 is TGTGCCAGCAGCTACGCAGCGGGAGGCCTGGGGTACGAGCAGTACTTC. This encodes CASSYAAGGLGYEQYF.

The V gene is TRBV6-5, the J gene TRBJ1-5; D unclear. This CDR3 has 12 amino acids. Germline CDR1 MNHEY, CDR2 SVGAGI. V lost 6 bases and J 3 bases, leaving 6 bases between the germline ends. The CDR3 DNA follows: TGTGCCAGCAGAACCACCAATCAGCCCCAGCATTTT. Residues: CASRTTNQPQHF.

This clonotype was counted at least ten times. The chain couples TRBV7-2 to TRBJ2-7; the D is unclear. CDR3 length: 15 amino acids. Trimming pared 7 bases from V and 0 bases from J, leaving 16 bases between. Per germline, CDR1 SGHTA and CDR2 FQGNSA. CDR3 coding DNA: TGTGCCAGCACCCCCTGGACCGACGTCTCCTACGAGCAGTACTTC. This codes for CASTPWTDVSYEQYF. Looking up the rest from reference TRBV7-2 and TRBJ2-7 gives the full variable domain: GAGVSQSPSNKVTEKGKDVELRCDPISGHTALYWYRQSLGQGLEFLIYFQGNSAPDKSGLPSDRFSAERTGGSVSTLTIQRTQQEDSAVYLCASTPWTDVSYEQYFGPGTRLTVT.

This chain uses TRBV7-2 with TRBJ1-2; D call uncertain. Germline V gene lookup returns CDR1 SGHTA and CDR2 FQGNSA. Trimming took 5 bases from V and 5 from J, leaving 15 bases between them. CDR3 length equals 14 residues. The CDR3 DNA reads TGTGCCAGCAGCCTTCAGACTCAGCCATATGGCTACACCTTC. It yields the protein CASSLQTQPYGYTF.

This clonotype was seen more than once but under ten times. In DNA form, the CDR3 reads TGCAGTGCTAGAGAGGCGGGAAAAGGGGCTGGGGCCAACGTCCTGACTTTC. This encodes CSAREAGKGAGANVLTF. This sequence joins TRBV20-1 and TRBJ2-6, with D possibly being TRBD2 (6 bases). Trimming pared 0 bases from V and 2 bases from J, leaving 14 bases between. Looked up from germline, CDR1 is DFQATT and CDR2 is SNEGSKA (reference sequence). The CDR3 runs to 17 residues.

The J gene is TRBJ2-1, the V gene TRBV9; 11 bases match TRBD2. The CDR3 extends over 16 amino acids. Trimming at V came to 1 base and at J to 7 bases, leaving 7 bases not matched to a gene. Per the germline V gene, CDR1 is SGDLS and CDR2 is YYNGEE. In DNA form, the CDR3 reads TGTGCCAGCAGCGTACTAGCGGGAGGTGACGGAAATGAGCAGTTCTTC. Its translation is CASSVLAGGDGNEQFF.

This chain links TRBV5-1 with TRBJ2-7, with TRBD2 identical over 7 bases. V was pared by 4 bases and J by 7 bases, with 8 bases of the junction left unmatched. Germline V gives CDR1 SGHRS, CDR2 YFSETQ. There are 13 residues in the CDR3. DNA of the CDR3: TGCGCCAGCAGCCCGGCGGGAGTGGGGGAGCAGTACTTC. As protein: CASSPAGVGEQYF.

This clonotype was detected only once. V usage is TRBV7-2 and J usage is TRBJ2-1; possible D gene TRBD2, 6 bases. This CDR3 is built from 14 residues. Germline V gene lookup returns CDR1 SGHTA and CDR2 FQGNSA. V shed 2 bases and J shed 10 bases, with 15 bases lying between them. CDR3 coding DNA: TGTGCCAGCAGCTTACTAGCGTCAGCAAGGGAGCAGTTCTTC. This translates into CASSLLASAREQFF.

This clonotype was recorded a few times. The genes are TRBV5-1 and TRBJ1-2; D is unclear. The germline V gene encodes CDR1 SGHRS and CDR2 YFSETQ. The V gene lost 3 bases and the J gene lost 5 bases, with 11 bases spanning the gap. This CDR3 is built from 13 residues. The DNA of the CDR3 is TGCGCCAGCAGCTGGAGCCGGGGTTATGGCTACACCTTC. Its protein product is CASSWSRGYGYTF.